Below, 2 T cell receptor beta chains from the same sample are listed, as sequenced in a study of cytomegalovirus exposure and HLA in healthy donors. PCR employed 60 Vbeta and 13 Jbeta primers. Clones were sequenced by immunoSEQ multiplex PCR, and TCRdb holds only the in-frame ones, with some missing. The sample contains about 180,000 clones, around 85% of which appear only once. The specimen was PBMCs. These receptors came from a boy between 2 and 10 years old in good health and CMV-seronegative.

Regarding this clone: The junction does not match germline at one end; this may be a read error. Within the sample, other DNA sequences also encode this same CDR3. The chain has TRBV7-7 and TRBJ2-3; weak D call: TRBD1 (5 bases). The CDR3 totals 14 residues. Germline V gene lookup returns CDR1 SSHAT and CDR2 FNYEAQ (reference sequence). The CDR3 loop is CASSLGARTDTQYF. The CDR3, as DNA: TGTGCTAGCAGCTTAGGGGCACGGACAGATACGCAGTATTTT.

J is TRBJ1-6 and V is TRBV6-5, with D possibly TRBD1 on 5 matching bases. This CDR3 is 14 amino acids long. The V end was cut by 7 bases, the J end by 2 bases, with 9 bases between. Germline CDR1 is MNHEY and CDR2 is SVGAGI. The CDR3 coding sequence is TGTGCCAGCAATCAGGGAACCTATAATTCACCCCTCCACTTT. Protein: CASNQGTYNSPLHF.